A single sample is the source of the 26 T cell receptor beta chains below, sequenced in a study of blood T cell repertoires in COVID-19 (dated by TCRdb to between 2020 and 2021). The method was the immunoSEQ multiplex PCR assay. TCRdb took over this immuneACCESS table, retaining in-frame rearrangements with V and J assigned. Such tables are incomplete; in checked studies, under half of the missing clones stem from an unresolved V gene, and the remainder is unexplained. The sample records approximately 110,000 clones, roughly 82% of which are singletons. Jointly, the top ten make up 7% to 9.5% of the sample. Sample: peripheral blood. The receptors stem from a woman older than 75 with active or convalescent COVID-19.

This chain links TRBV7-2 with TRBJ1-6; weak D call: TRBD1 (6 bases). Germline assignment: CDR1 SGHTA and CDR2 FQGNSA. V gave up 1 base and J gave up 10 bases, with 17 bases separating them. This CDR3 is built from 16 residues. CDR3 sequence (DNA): TGTGCCAGCAGCTTAGAGCGGTACGGGGGGCGGTCACCCCTCCACTTT. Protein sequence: CASSLERYGGRSPLHF.

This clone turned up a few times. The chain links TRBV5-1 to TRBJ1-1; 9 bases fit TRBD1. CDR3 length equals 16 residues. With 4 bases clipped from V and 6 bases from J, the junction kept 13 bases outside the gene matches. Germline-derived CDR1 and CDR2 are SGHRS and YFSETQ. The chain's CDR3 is CASSPPGDRVVSEAFF. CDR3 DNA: TGCGCCAGCAGCCCCCCCGGGGACAGGGTAGTCTCTGAAGCTTTCTTT. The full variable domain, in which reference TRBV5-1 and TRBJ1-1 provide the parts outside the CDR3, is KAGVTQTPRYLIKTRGQQVTLSCSPISGHRSVSWYQQTPGQGLQFLFEYFSETQRNKGNFPGRFSGRQFSNSRSEMNVSTLELGDSALYLCASSPPGDRVVSEAFFGQGTRLTVV.

The CDR3 spells CASSPQGWANYGYTF. DNA of the CDR3: TGTGCCAGCAGCCCTCAGGGTTGGGCTAACTATGGCTACACCTTC. V usage is TRBV5-6 and J usage is TRBJ1-2, with D tentatively TRBD1 (5 bases). The CDR3 consists of 15 residues. Germline loops: CDR1 SGHDT, CDR2 YYEEEE. With 4 bases removed from V and 0 bases from J, the gap between germline ends came to 13 bases. Looking up the rest from reference TRBV5-6 and TRBJ1-2 gives the full variable domain: DAGVTQSPTHLIKTRGQQVTLRCSPKSGHDTVSWYQQALGQGPQFIFQYYEEEERQRGNFPDRFSGHQFPNYSSELNVNALLLGDSALYLCASSPQGWANYGYTFGSGTRLTVV.

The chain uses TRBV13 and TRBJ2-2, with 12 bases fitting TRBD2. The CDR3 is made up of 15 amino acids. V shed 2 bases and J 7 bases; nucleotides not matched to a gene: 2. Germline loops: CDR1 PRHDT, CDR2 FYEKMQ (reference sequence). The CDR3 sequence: CASSLRLAGVGELFF. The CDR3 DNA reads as TGTGCCAGCAGCTTACGACTAGCGGGAGTCGGGGAGCTGTTTTTT.

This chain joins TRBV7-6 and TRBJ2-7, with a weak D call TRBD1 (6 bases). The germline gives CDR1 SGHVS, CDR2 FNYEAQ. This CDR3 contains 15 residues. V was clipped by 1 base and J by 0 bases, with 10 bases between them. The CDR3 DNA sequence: TGTGCCAGCAGCTTAGAGCGGACAGCCTCCTACGAGCAGTACTTC. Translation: CASSLERTASYEQYF.

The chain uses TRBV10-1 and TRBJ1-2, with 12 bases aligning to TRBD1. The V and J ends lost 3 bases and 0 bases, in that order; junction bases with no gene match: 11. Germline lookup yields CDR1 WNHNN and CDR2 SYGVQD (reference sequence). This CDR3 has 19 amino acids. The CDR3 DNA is TGCGCCAGCAGTGACCTGGGACAGGGGGCGCCGCCAGCTAACTATGGCTACACCTTC. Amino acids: CASSDLGQGAPPANYGYTF.

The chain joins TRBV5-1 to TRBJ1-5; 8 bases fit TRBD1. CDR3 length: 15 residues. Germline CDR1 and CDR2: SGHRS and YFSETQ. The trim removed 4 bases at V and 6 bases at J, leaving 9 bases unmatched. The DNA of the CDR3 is TGCGCCAGCAGCAATGGGACAGGAGGATCTCAGCCCCAGCATTTT. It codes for CASSNGTGGSQPQHF.

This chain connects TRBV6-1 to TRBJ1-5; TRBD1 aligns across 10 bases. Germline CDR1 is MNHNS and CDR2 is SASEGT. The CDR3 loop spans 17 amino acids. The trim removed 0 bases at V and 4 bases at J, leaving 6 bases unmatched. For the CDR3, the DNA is TGTGCCAGCAGTGAAGCGAGGGACAGGGGATGGAATCAGCCCCAGCATTTT. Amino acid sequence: CASSEARDRGWNQPQHF.

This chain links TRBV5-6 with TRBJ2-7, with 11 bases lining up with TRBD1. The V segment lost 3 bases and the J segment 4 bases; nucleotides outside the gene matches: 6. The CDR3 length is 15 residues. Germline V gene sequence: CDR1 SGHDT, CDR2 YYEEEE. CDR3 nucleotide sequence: TGTGCCAGCAGCTCCCGGGACAGGGGGTTTTACGAGCAGTACTTC. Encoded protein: CASSSRDRGFYEQYF.

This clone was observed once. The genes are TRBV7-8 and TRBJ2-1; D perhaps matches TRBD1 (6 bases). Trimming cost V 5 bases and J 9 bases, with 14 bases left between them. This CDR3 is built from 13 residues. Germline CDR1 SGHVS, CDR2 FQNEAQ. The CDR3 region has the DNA TGTGCCAGCAGCGGGACAAGCCTCGGTGAGCAGTTCTTC. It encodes CASSGTSLGEQFF. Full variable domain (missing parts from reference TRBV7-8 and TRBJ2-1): GAGVSQSPRYKVAKRGQDVALRCDPISGHVSLFWYQQALGQGPEFLTYFQNEAQLDKSGLPSDRFFAERPEGSVSTLKIQRTQQEDSAVYLCASSGTSLGEQFFGPGTRLTVL.

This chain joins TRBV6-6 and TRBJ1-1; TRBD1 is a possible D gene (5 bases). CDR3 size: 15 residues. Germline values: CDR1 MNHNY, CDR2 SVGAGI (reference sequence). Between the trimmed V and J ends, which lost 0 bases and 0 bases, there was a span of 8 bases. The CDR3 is CASSYSQGMNTEAFF. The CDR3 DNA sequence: TGTGCCAGCAGTTACTCCCAGGGAATGAACACTGAAGCTTTCTTT.

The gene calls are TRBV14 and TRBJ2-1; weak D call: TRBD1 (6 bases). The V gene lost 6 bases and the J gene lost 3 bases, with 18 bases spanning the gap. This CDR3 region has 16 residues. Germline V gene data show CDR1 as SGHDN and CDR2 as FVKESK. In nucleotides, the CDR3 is TGTGCCAGCAGTGACCTTCTGAGAGGGGGCTACAATGAGCAGTTCTTC. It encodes CASSDLLRGGYNEQFF.

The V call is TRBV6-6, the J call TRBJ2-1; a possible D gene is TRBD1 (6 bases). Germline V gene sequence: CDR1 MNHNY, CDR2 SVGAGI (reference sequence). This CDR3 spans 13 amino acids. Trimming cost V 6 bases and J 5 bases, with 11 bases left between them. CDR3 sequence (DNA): TGTGCCAGCAGGAAGACAGGTAACAATGAGCAGTTCTTC. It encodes CASRKTGNNEQFF.

CDR3 in amino acids: CASSTSGTLTGELFF. The CDR3 nucleotides read TGTGCCAGTAGTACTAGCGGGACTCTCACCGGGGAGCTGTTTTTT. This chain joins TRBV19 and TRBJ2-2; 9 nucleotides align to TRBD2. The CDR3 is 15 residues long. From germline, CDR1 is LNHDA and CDR2 SQIVND (reference sequence). Trimming removed 4 bases from V and 4 bases from J; junction bases left unmatched: 4.

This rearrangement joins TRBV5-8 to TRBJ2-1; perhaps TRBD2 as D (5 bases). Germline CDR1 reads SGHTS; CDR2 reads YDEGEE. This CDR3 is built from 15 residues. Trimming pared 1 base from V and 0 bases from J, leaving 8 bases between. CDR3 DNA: TGTGCCAGCAGCTTGTTAGCGAGCTCCTACAATGAGCAGTTCTTC. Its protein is CASSLLASSYNEQFF.

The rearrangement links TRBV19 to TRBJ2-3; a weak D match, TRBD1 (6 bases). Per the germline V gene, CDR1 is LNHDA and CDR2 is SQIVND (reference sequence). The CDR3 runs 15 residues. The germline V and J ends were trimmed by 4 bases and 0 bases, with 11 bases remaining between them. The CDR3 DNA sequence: TGTGCCAGTAGTAGCCGGGACACCAGCACAGATACGCAGTATTTT. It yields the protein CASSSRDTSTDTQYF.

CDR3 DNA sequence: TGTGCCACGAAGGGGGTAAGCACAGATACGCAGTATTTT. Translation: CATKGVSTDTQYF. The rearrangement links TRBV19 to TRBJ2-3, with D possibly being TRBD1 (6 bases). The germline V gene encodes CDR1 LNHDA and CDR2 SQIVND (reference sequence). Deletions cut 10 bases from V and 0 bases from J, with 11 bases between. There are 13 residues in the CDR3.

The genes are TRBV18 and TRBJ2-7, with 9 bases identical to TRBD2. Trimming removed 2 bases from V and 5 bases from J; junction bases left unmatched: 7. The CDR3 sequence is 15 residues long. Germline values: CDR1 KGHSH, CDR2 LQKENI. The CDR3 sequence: CASSPTSSGAHEQYF. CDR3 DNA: TGTGCCAGCTCACCAACGTCTAGCGGGGCCCACGAGCAGTACTTC.

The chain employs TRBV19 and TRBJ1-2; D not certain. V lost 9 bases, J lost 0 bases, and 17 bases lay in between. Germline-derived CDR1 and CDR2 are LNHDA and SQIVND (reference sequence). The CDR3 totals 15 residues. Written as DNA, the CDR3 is TGTGCCAGCCTAAGGGTTAGCGGAGCTAACTATGGCTACACCTTC. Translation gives CASLRVSGANYGYTF.

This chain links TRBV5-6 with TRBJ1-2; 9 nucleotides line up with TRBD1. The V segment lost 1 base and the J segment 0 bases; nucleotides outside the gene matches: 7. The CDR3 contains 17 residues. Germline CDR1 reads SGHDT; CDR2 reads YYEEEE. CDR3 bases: TGTGCCAGCAGCTTGACCGGGACAGGGTACGCTAACTATGGCTACACCTTC. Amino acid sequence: CASSLTGTGYANYGYTF.

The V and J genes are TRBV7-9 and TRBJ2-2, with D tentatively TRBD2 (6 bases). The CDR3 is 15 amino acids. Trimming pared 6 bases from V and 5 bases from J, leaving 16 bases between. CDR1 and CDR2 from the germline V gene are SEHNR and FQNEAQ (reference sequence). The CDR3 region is CASSRPRAGTGELFF. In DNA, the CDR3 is TGTGCCAGCAGTCGGCCCCGGGCGGGGACCGGGGAGCTGTTTTTT.

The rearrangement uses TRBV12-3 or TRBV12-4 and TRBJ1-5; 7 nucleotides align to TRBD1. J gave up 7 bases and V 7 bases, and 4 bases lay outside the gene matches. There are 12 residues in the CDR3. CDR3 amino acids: CASTRDRQPQHF. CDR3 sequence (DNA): TGTGCCAGCACCCGGGACAGACAGCCCCAGCATTTT.

The CDR3 bases are TGTGCCAGCAGTTGGGCTAGCGGGACGAAAGAGACCCAGTACTTC. Amino acid sequence: CASSWASGTKETQYF. The chain combines TRBV2 with TRBJ2-5; 9 bases line up with TRBD2. The CDR3 is 15 residues long. Losses at the gene ends were 5 bases for V and 3 bases for J; bases not matched to a gene: 7. The V gene's germline CDR1 is SNHLY and CDR2 FYNNEI.

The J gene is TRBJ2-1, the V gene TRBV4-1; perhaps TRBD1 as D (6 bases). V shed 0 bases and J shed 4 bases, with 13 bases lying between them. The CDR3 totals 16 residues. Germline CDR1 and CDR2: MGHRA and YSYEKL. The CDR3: CASSQDIQGVYNEQFF. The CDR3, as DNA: TGCGCCAGCAGCCAAGATATACAGGGAGTTTACAATGAGCAGTTCTTC.

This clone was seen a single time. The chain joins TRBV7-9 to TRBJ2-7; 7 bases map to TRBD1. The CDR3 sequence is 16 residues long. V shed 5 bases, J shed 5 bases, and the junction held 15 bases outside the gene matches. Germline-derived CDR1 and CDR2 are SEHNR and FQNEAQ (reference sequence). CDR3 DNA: TGTGCCAGCAGCCCGATAGGGGGCAGAATCCACGACGAGCAGTACTTC. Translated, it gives CASSPIGGRIHDEQYF.

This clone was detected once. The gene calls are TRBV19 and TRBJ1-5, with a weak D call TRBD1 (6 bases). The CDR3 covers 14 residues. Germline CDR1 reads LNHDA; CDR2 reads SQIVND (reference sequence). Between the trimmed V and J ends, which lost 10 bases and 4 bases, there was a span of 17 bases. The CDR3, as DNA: TGTGCCACTACGGCGGGGGCGGGTAATCAGCCCCAGCATTTT. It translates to CATTAGAGNQPQHF.